This T cell receptor beta chain was captured by sequencing in a study of type 1 regulatory T cells. Study-wide context: This in vitro CD4 product, T-allo10, is enriched for Tr1 cells and alloantigen-specific.

TCRdb fed the reads into MiXCR, producing one record per CDR3 protein. The sample contains 25,000 or so distinct CDR3 sequences, 55% to 75% of which appear only once. Graft donor-derived T-allo10 cells were described as host-alloantigen-specific, anergic, and alloantigen-specifically suppressive. V was trimmed by 1 base and J by 0 bases, leaving 14 bases between them. This CDR3 region has 17 residues. The V gene's germline CDR1 is SEHNR and CDR2 FQNEAQ (reference sequence). Turning to this clonotype: Its antigen is as yet unknown.

The sequenced material came from cultured T cells, either the whole culture or a sorted T cell fraction (not recorded which). Subset defined: Tr1-enriched cell product generated in vitro against host alloantigens. This TCR derives from a human donor in good health. The chain joins TRBV7-9 to TRBJ2-3; the D is unclear. CDR3 nucleotide sequence: TGTGCCAGCAGCTTAGGGACCGGACGGATCAGCACAGATACGCAGTATTTT. It specifies CASSLGTGRISTDTQYF. Supplemented by reference TRBV7-9 and TRBJ2-3, the full variable domain reads DTGVSQNPRHKITKRGQNVTFRCDPISEHNRLYWYRQTLGQGPEFLTYFQNEAQLEKSRLLSDRFSAERPKGSFSTLEIQRTEQGDSAMYLCASSLGTGRISTDTQYFGPGTRLTVL.